The 26 T cell receptor beta chains presented below share a single source sample, sequenced in a study of beta chain features in type 1 diabetes. Expressed TCRB transcripts got sequenced, as all isolated RNA was reverse transcribed. This table comes from immunoSEQ multiplex PCR, and its TCRdb copy is limited to in-frame clones, with some not included. The sample contains some 100,000 clones, almost 40% of which appear only once. The source material was stem cell memory CD4+ T cells from blood. These receptors were collected from a woman under 30 in good health.

The chain uses TRBV6-5 and TRBJ2-1; 9 bases match TRBD2. The V and J ends lost 0 bases and 9 bases, in that order; junction bases with no gene match: 6. Germline loops: CDR1 MNHEY, CDR2 SVGAGI. The CDR3 is 15 amino acids. DNA for the CDR3: TGTGCCAGCAGTTACTCGAGCGGGAGGCCAGGTGAGCAGTTCTTC. This gives the protein CASSYSSGRPGEQFF.

The chain links TRBV18 to TRBJ1-5; weak D call: TRBD1 (6 bases). This CDR3 is built from 16 residues. Trimming took off 8 bases at V and 7 bases at J, with 24 bases between the two ends. From germline, CDR1 is KGHSH and CDR2 LQKENI. CDR3 sequence (DNA): TGTGCCAGCCGCGATTCTTTTGGGGGCAAAGAACAGCCCCAGCATTTT. Its protein is CASRDSFGGKEQPQHF.

In its sample, this clone was seen a few times. The chain carries TRBV7-6 and TRBJ1-1; 7 bases align to TRBD1. J was trimmed by 1 base and V by 5 bases; bases with no gene match: 7. CDR3 length: 15 amino acids. Looked up from germline, CDR1 is SGHVS and CDR2 is FNYEAQ. The DNA for the CDR3 is TGTGCCAGCAGCCCAGCGACAGGGTGGAACACTGAAGCTTTCTTT. This encodes CASSPATGWNTEAFF.

The chain has TRBV2 and TRBJ2-2; D call uncertain. Germline V gene sequence: CDR1 SNHLY, CDR2 FYNNEI. Trimming pared 7 bases from V and 4 bases from J, leaving 16 bases between. The CDR3 is 15 residues long. For the CDR3, the DNA is TGTGCCAGCATAGAACGGCTAGGCGCCACCGGGGAGCTGTTTTTT. It yields the protein CASIERLGATGELFF.

In this sample, this clone turned up a few times. V is TRBV4-2 and J is TRBJ2-7, with TRBD1 as a possible D gene (6 bases). V was trimmed by 0 bases and J by 6 bases, leaving 9 bases between them. Germline-derived CDR1 and CDR2 are LGHNA and YNFKEQ. The CDR3 sequence is 13 residues long. In DNA, the CDR3 is TGTGCCAGCAGCCAAGAGGGCAGGGGCGAGCAGTACTTC. Protein: CASSQEGRGEQYF.

The chain recombines TRBV18 with TRBJ2-7; TRBD2 agrees at 11 bases. Germline CDR1 reads KGHSH; CDR2 reads LQKENI. The CDR3 runs to 15 residues. The junction had 4 bases not matched to a gene; V was cut back by 3 bases and J by 3 bases. DNA for the CDR3: TGTGCCAGCTCACCTAGCGGGAGGGCCAACTACGAGCAGTACTTC. The encoded protein is CASSPSGRANYEQYF.

This clone was observed a handful of times. The chain has TRBV15 and TRBJ2-7; 9 bases match TRBD2. CDR3 size: 16 residues. J gave up 5 bases and V 2 bases, and 10 bases lay outside the gene matches. Germline loops: CDR1 LNHNV, CDR2 YYDKDF (reference sequence). CDR3 residues: CATSRYISGRKNEQYF. CDR3 coding DNA: TGTGCCACCAGCAGATATATAAGCGGGAGGAAGAACGAGCAGTACTTC.

This chain connects TRBV7-2 to TRBJ2-5, with D hard to call. This CDR3 contains 15 residues. V was cut by 1 base and J by 2 bases, with 11 bases left in between. Germline CDR1 is SGHTA and CDR2 is FQGNSA. CDR3 sequence: CASSLVAGLQETQYF. DNA of the CDR3: TGTGCCAGCAGCTTAGTTGCCGGGTTACAAGAGACCCAGTACTTC.

This clone was observed a handful of times. The chain uses TRBV21-1 and TRBJ2-1; the D segment call TRBD2 is taken from the table without a DNA check. TRBV21-1 is flagged as a pseudogene. This CDR3 region has 13 residues. As DNA, the CDR3 is TGTGCCAGCAGCAACGGGGGTCAGTGTGAGCAGTTCTTC. Protein: CASSNGGQCEQFF.

The chain recombines TRBV9 with TRBJ1-2; TRBD1 might be the D (5 bases). V lost 0 bases and J 4 bases, leaving 13 bases between the germline ends. This CDR3 spans 15 amino acids. Germline V gene lookup returns CDR1 SGDLS and CDR2 YYNGEE. CDR3 DNA sequence: TGTGCCAGCAGCGTAGAGGTGGGGACTCTCTATGGCTACACCTTC. Its translation is CASSVEVGTLYGYTF.

V is TRBV5-6 and J is TRBJ1-5; D possibly corresponds to TRBD1 (5 bases). The V gene's germline CDR1 is SGHDT and CDR2 YYEEEE. The CDR3 spans 13 residues. V was trimmed by 2 bases and J by 5 bases, leaving 8 bases between them. The CDR3 DNA is TGTGCCAGCAGCTTAGGGGCGGATCAGCCCCAGCATTTT. It is translated as CASSLGADQPQHF.

The gene calls are TRBV28 and TRBJ1-4; no definite D call. This CDR3 has 14 amino acids. V gave up 6 bases and J gave up 6 bases, with 14 bases separating them. Germline-derived CDR1 and CDR2 are MDHEN and SYDVKM. The CDR3: CASSRPRNDEKLFF. DNA of the CDR3: TGTGCCAGCAGCCGACCGAGGAATGATGAAAAACTGTTTTTT.

The chain carries TRBV20-1 and TRBJ1-2; D remains unclear. Trimming stripped 6 bases from V and 2 bases from J, with 7 bases between. The CDR3 is made up of 11 amino acids. Germline V lookup: CDR1 DFQATT, CDR2 SNEGSKA (reference sequence). CDR3 loop: CSAPRNYGYTF. The CDR3 DNA reads as TGCAGTGCCCCGAGGAACTATGGCTACACCTTC.

The chain uses TRBV6-6 and TRBJ2-7; D call uncertain. Germline CDR1 reads MNHNY; CDR2 reads SVGAGI (reference sequence). V lost 1 base and J 3 bases, leaving 7 bases between the germline ends. The CDR3 consists of 13 residues. This CDR3 reads CASSYLFGYEQYF. For the CDR3, the DNA is TGTGCCAGCAGTTACTTGTTCGGCTACGAGCAGTACTTC.

V and J are TRBV4-3 and TRBJ2-7, with 8 bases identical to TRBD2. There are 17 residues in the CDR3. Germline CDR1 LGHNA, CDR2 YSLEER. V shed 4 bases and J 0 bases; nucleotides not matched to a gene: 11. The CDR3 spells CASSPSPLSGSSYEQYF. The CDR3 DNA reads as TGCGCCAGCAGCCCAAGCCCTTTAAGCGGGAGCTCCTACGAGCAGTACTTC.

In its sample, this clone was seen a few times. The V and J genes are TRBV7-9 and TRBJ1-2; TRBD1 matches 8 bases. Germline V gene lookup returns CDR1 SEHNR and CDR2 FQNEAQ (reference sequence). J gave up 5 bases and V 8 bases, and 7 bases lay outside the gene matches. The CDR3 runs to 13 residues. CDR3 protein: CASETGVDYGYTF. The CDR3 DNA is TGTGCCAGCGAGACAGGGGTAGATTATGGCTACACCTTC. Variable domain in full (rest from reference TRBV7-9 and TRBJ1-2): DTGVSQNPRHKITKRGQNVTFRCDPISEHNRLYWYRQTLGQGPEFLTYFQNEAQLEKSRLLSDRFSAERPKGSFSTLEIQRTEQGDSAMYLCASETGVDYGYTFGSGTRLTVV.

The CDR3: CASKRQTVANVLTF. The CDR3 coding sequence is TGTGCCAGCAAGAGACAGACTGTGGCCAACGTCCTGACTTTC. The gene calls are TRBV2 and TRBJ2-6; maybe TRBD1 (5 bases). V lost 7 bases and J 6 bases, leaving 13 bases between the germline ends. The CDR3 totals 14 residues. The germline gives CDR1 SNHLY, CDR2 FYNNEI.

This clone was observed a single time. The chain has TRBV18 and TRBJ1-5; 7 bases are shared with TRBD1. CDR3 length: 15 residues. Germline CDR1 KGHSH, CDR2 LQKENI. Unmatched junction bases numbered 12, after V lost 5 bases and J lost 8 bases. The CDR3 spells CASSGSGTVKKPQHF. For the CDR3, the DNA is TGTGCCAGCTCAGGGTCCGGGACAGTCAAAAAGCCCCAGCATTTT.

The J gene is TRBJ1-1, the V gene TRBV29-1, with D tentatively TRBD1 (5 bases). The CDR3 runs 13 residues. Trimming took off 5 bases at V and 1 base at J, with 11 bases between the two ends. The germline CDR1 and CDR2 sequences are SQVTM and ANQGSEA. CDR3 sequence reads: CSVYGGRNTEAFF. In DNA, the CDR3 is TGCAGCGTTTATGGGGGGAGGAACACTGAAGCTTTCTTT.

The chain has TRBV2 and TRBJ2-7; D is possibly TRBD2 (6 bases). CDR3 length: 13 amino acids. V shed 8 bases and J shed 3 bases, with 14 bases lying between them. The germline V gene encodes CDR1 SNHLY and CDR2 FYNNEI. The CDR3 is CASEIRGSYEQYF. The CDR3 DNA follows: TGTGCCAGCGAGATCCGGGGGAGCTACGAGCAGTACTTC.

This clone came up a few times. The chain joins TRBV5-1 to TRBJ2-7, with no clear D. From germline, CDR1 is SGHRS and CDR2 YFSETQ. The V and J ends lost 0 bases and 9 bases respectively, with 7 bases between them. The CDR3 runs 11 residues. CDR3 loop: CASSLVGVQYF. Here the CDR3 DNA reads TGCGCCAGCAGCTTGGTGGGCGTGCAGTACTTC. Supplemented by reference TRBV5-1 and TRBJ2-7, the full variable domain reads KAGVTQTPRYLIKTRGQQVTLSCSPISGHRSVSWYQQTPGQGLQFLFEYFSETQRNKGNFPGRFSGRQFSNSRSEMNVSTLELGDSALYLCASSLVGVQYFGPGTRLTVT.

This clone was detected many times. The J gene is TRBJ1-1, the V gene TRBV7-9; D is unclear. Per germline, CDR1 SEHNR and CDR2 FQNEAQ (reference sequence). This CDR3 contains 12 residues. Deletions cut 5 bases from V and 0 bases from J, with 4 bases between. The CDR3 region is CASSQVNTEAFF. The CDR3 DNA sequence: TGTGCCAGCAGCCAGGTGAACACTGAAGCTTTCTTT.

The chain carries TRBV5-6 and TRBJ2-1, with TRBD2 as a possible D gene (6 bases). The germline V gene encodes CDR1 SGHDT and CDR2 YYEEEE. The CDR3 runs 14 residues. Trimming took off 4 bases at V and 12 bases at J, with 20 bases between the two ends. Here the CDR3 DNA reads TGTGCCAGCAGCAAAGGGACTCCCATTACGGGGCAGTTCTTC. This encodes CASSKGTPITGQFF.

V and J are TRBV19 and TRBJ2-1, with 7 bases identical to TRBD1. There are 14 residues in the CDR3. Trimming removed 5 bases from V and 6 bases from J; junction bases left unmatched: 7. Per the germline V gene, CDR1 is LNHDA and CDR2 is SQIVND (reference sequence). CDR3 residues: CASSLTGIINEQFF. CDR3 coding DNA: TGTGCCAGTAGTTTGACAGGGATTATCAATGAGCAGTTCTTC.

This clone has only a few counts. The rearrangement joins TRBV30 to TRBJ1-2; D possibly corresponds to TRBD1 (6 bases). Germline-derived CDR1 and CDR2 are GTSNPN and SVGIG (reference sequence). The CDR3 totals 13 residues. Trimming removed 4 bases from V and 4 bases from J, with 13 bases in between. Here the CDR3 DNA reads TGTGCCTGGACCCGGACAGACCTCTATGGCTACACCTTC. Translation gives CAWTRTDLYGYTF.

This clone was counted a single time. CDR3 loop: CASVGRGLGGYTF. CDR3 bases: TGTGCCAGCGTAGGTAGGGGGCTCGGTGGCTACACCTTC. The chain carries TRBV9 and TRBJ1-2; 7 nucleotides match TRBD1. The CDR3 contains 13 residues. V lost 7 bases, J lost 7 bases, and 10 bases stayed unmatched. Germline CDR1 reads SGDLS; CDR2 reads YYNGEE.